This TCR beta chain is from a study of shared clonotypes between healthy human individuals. Notes on the study in general: Estimated clonotype richness was generally higher in naive than memory subsets. Shared across several donors were approximately 5% of the naive CD4 clonotypes.

The CDR3 is 16 residues long. The ends were cut back, 2 bases at V and 5 bases at J, with 18 bases in the middle. The germline CDR1 and CDR2 sequences are MNHEY and SVGAGI. On this clone: Its target is not known.

Clones were sequenced by immunoSEQ multiplex PCR, and TCRdb holds only the in-frame ones, with some missing. The table has around 2,100,000 clones, approximately 94% seen once. In the naive CD8 group, cells lacked CD45RO and were positively selected for CCR7, so terminally differentiated effector memory CD45RA+ cells were left out. Sequenced sample: naive CD8+ T cells sorted from blood. This sequence was found in a man younger than 30 in good health. This chain uses TRBV6-5 with TRBJ1-2, with D hard to call. In DNA form, the CDR3 reads TGTGCCAGCAGTTACGGGGAGGGTTTAAATTTGTATGGCTACACCTTC. Protein sequence: CASSYGEGLNLYGYTF.